A single sample gave rise to the 20 T cell receptor beta chains below, sequenced in a study of cytomegalovirus exposure and HLA in healthy donors (dated by TCRdb to the late 2010s). Library construction relied on the immunoSEQ multiplex PCR assay. A mixture of 60 forward primers for TCR Vbeta segments and 13 reverse primers for TCR Jbeta segments was used in the multiplex PCR. Entries here come from immuneACCESS through TCRdb and include only in-frame sequences with V and J called. Some clones fail to appear in such tables; in the studies checked, an unresolved V gene covers under half of the shortfall, and the cause of the remainder is unknown. The sample data list 110,000 to 150,000 clones, and about 78% of these were observed just once. The ten top clones hold more than 3% of the sample. Specimen: PBMCs. These TCRs come from a man between 18 and 29 years old in good health and CMV-seronegative.

The CDR3 region has the DNA TGTGCCTGGAGTGTAGGCAGGGTCAGTATCTACGAGCAGTACTTC. Translation: CAWSVGRVSIYEQYF. The J gene is TRBJ2-7, the V gene TRBV30; maybe TRBD1 (5 bases). The CDR3 extends over 15 amino acids. The germline V and J ends were trimmed by 0 bases and 3 bases, with 15 bases remaining between them. CDR1 and CDR2 (germline): GTSNPN, SVGIG (reference sequence).

The chain joins TRBV14 to TRBJ2-3, with 8 bases matching TRBD2. This CDR3 is built from 18 residues. Trimming cost V 4 bases and J 0 bases; bases outside gene matches: 12. Germline V gene lookup returns CDR1 SGHDN and CDR2 FVKESK. CDR3 sequence: CASSPRTASGRSTDTQYF. CDR3 sequence (DNA): TGTGCCAGCAGCCCCCGGACCGCTAGCGGGCGAAGCACAGATACGCAGTATTTT.

J is TRBJ2-5 and V is TRBV6-5; weak D call: TRBD1 (6 bases). Trimming cost V 5 bases and J 4 bases, with 17 bases left between them. CDR1 MNHEY and CDR2 SVGAGI come from the germline V gene. There are 15 residues in the CDR3. CDR3 region: CASSPGAGEGETQYF. CDR3 nucleotides: TGTGCCAGCAGTCCCGGGGCAGGGGAAGGAGAGACCCAGTACTTC.

This clone was counted once. The V call is TRBV5-4, the J call TRBJ2-3; 9 bases map to TRBD2. The V gene end was trimmed by 0 bases and the J gene end by 4 bases; junction bases not matched to a gene: 6. The germline gives CDR1 SGHNT, CDR2 YYREEE (reference sequence). This CDR3 has 16 amino acids. The CDR3: CASSLDSAGGPDTQYF. DNA for the CDR3: TGTGCCAGCAGCTTGGATTCCGCGGGAGGGCCAGATACGCAGTATTTT.

This sequence joins TRBV19 and TRBJ1-1; 10 bases map to TRBD1. Germline lookup yields CDR1 LNHDA and CDR2 SQIVND (reference sequence). V shed 5 bases and J 6 bases; nucleotides not matched to a gene: 9. CDR3 length: 15 residues. DNA for the CDR3: TGTGCCAGTAGTTCTCGGGACAGGGGCCCACCTGAAGCTTTCTTT. The encoded protein is CASSSRDRGPPEAFF.

V gene TRBV19 combines with J gene TRBJ1-2, with D perhaps matching TRBD1 (6 bases). The CDR3 contains 15 residues. Trimming cost V 3 bases and J 4 bases, with 15 bases left between them. Per germline, CDR1 LNHDA and CDR2 SQIVND (reference sequence). CDR3 in amino acids: CASSIRGQLFYGYTF. DNA for the CDR3: TGTGCCAGTAGTATCCGCGGACAGTTATTCTATGGCTACACCTTC.

This clone was detected only a few times. Additional DNA sequences in this sample encode the identical CDR3. The CDR3 reads CASSLDRTYEQYF. DNA for the CDR3: TGCGCCAGCAGCTTGGACAGAACCTACGAGCAGTACTTC. The rearrangement links TRBV5-1 to TRBJ2-7; D gene unclear. Germline CDR1 is SGHRS and CDR2 is YFSETQ. Deletions cut 0 bases from V and 2 bases from J, with 6 bases between. There are 13 residues in the CDR3.

The chain is built from TRBV5-1 and TRBJ2-2, with TRBD1 as a possible D gene (6 bases). The CDR3 is 14 residues long. Between the trimmed V and J ends, which lost 4 bases and 1 base, there was a span of 8 bases. Germline V CDR1 and CDR2: SGHRS, YFSETQ. For the CDR3, the DNA is TGCGCCAGCAGCCCGGGACAGAACACCGGGGAGCTGTTTTTT. Translating gives CASSPGQNTGELFF.

Remarks on this clone: This CDR3 is also generated by other DNA sequences in the sample. The rearrangement joins TRBV19 to TRBJ2-5; D may be TRBD2 (7 bases). The length of the CDR3 is 15 residues. V lost 3 bases and J 4 bases, leaving 15 bases between the germline ends. Germline V gene sequence: CDR1 LNHDA, CDR2 SQIVND (reference sequence). The CDR3 spells CASSIGGGAGETQYF. DNA for the CDR3: TGTGCCAGTAGTATCGGAGGGGGGGCTGGAGAGACCCAGTACTTC.

The rearrangement uses TRBV29-1 and TRBJ1-6; 7 positions match TRBD1. The CDR3 covers 13 residues. CDR1 is SQVTM and CDR2 is ANQGSEA in the germline V gene. V lost 6 bases and J lost 4; bases outside the gene matches: 3. CDR3 nucleotides: TGCAGCGTGAGGGACAGTTATAATTCACCCCTCCACTTT. Protein sequence: CSVRDSYNSPLHF.

This clone has more than one count but fewer than ten. J is TRBJ2-5 and V is TRBV15; D is possibly TRBD2 (6 bases). This CDR3 is 12 amino acids long. V was cut by 8 bases and J by 5 bases, with 12 bases left in between. Per the germline V gene, CDR1 is LNHNV and CDR2 is YYDKDF (reference sequence). CDR3 amino acids: CATGRDRETQYF. DNA for the CDR3: TGTGCCACCGGGCGGGATAGGGAGACCCAGTACTTC.

This clone appeared a few times. The rearrangement links TRBV5-1 to TRBJ2-1; tentative D call: TRBD1 (6 bases). The CDR3 covers 14 residues. V was cut by 4 bases and J by 4 bases, with 12 bases left in between. Germline CDR1 is SGHRS and CDR2 is YFSETQ. DNA for the CDR3: TGCGCCAGCAGCCAAGGACAGAGATACAATGAGCAGTTCTTC. Protein product: CASSQGQRYNEQFF.

The V and J genes are TRBV5-4 and TRBJ2-1, with D maybe TRBD1 (5 bases). The germline V and J ends were trimmed by 0 bases and 7 bases, with 14 bases remaining between them. Germline CDR1 SGHNT, CDR2 YYREEE (reference sequence). This CDR3 has 15 amino acids. This CDR3 is CASSLGQGGRNEQFF. CDR3 nucleotides: TGTGCCAGCAGCTTGGGTCAGGGTGGAAGGAATGAGCAGTTCTTC.

The rearrangement links TRBV11-2 to TRBJ2-7, with 14 bases that match TRBD2. This CDR3 has 16 amino acids. The V segment lost 6 bases and the J segment 0 bases; nucleotides outside the gene matches: 4. Germline V gene sequence: CDR1 SGHAT, CDR2 FQNNGV. The CDR3 DNA is TGTGCCAGCAGTCGGACTAGCGGGGGGTCCTCCTACGAGCAGTACTTC. Encoded protein: CASSRTSGGSSYEQYF.

The gene calls are TRBV18 and TRBJ1-5; tentative D call: TRBD1 (5 bases). This CDR3 is built from 16 residues. Germline CDR1 is KGHSH and CDR2 is LQKENI. Trimming pared 1 base from V and 3 bases from J, leaving 13 bases between. Written as DNA, the CDR3 is TGTGCCAGCTCACCACTTAGCGGGACTAACAATCAGCCCCAGCATTTT. Residues: CASSPLSGTNNQPQHF.

V is TRBV28 and J is TRBJ2-7; 7 nucleotides match TRBD1. The CDR3 covers 15 residues. Losses at the gene ends were 1 base for V and 2 bases for J; bases not matched to a gene: 5. Looked up from germline, CDR1 is MDHEN and CDR2 is SYDVKM. CDR3 region: CASSLSGGATYEQYF. The CDR3 DNA sequence: TGTGCCAGCAGTTTATCAGGGGGTGCTACCTACGAGCAGTACTTC.

This chain uses TRBV10-1 with TRBJ2-1, with 10 nucleotides matching TRBD2. From germline, CDR1 is WNHNN and CDR2 SYGVQD (reference sequence). The trim removed 7 bases at V and 5 bases at J, leaving 8 bases unmatched. This CDR3 is built from 15 residues. CDR3 nucleotide sequence: TGCGCCAGCACGGGAGCGGGAGGGAAGGACAATGAGCAGTTCTTC. This gives the protein CASTGAGGKDNEQFF.

The CDR3 DNA sequence: TGTGCCAGCAGCTTAGGCTCAGGTTACGAGCAGTACTTC. Amino acid sequence: CASSLGSGYEQYF. The chain is built from TRBV7-6 and TRBJ2-7; D uncertain. The germline CDR1 and CDR2 sequences are SGHVS and FNYEAQ. The CDR3 has 13 amino acids. The V end lost 1 base, the J end lost 4 bases, and 8 bases lay between the germline ends.

This clone was observed a few times. Other DNA variants within this sample encode the same CDR3. The J gene is TRBJ1-5, the V gene TRBV6-5; D remains unclear. The CDR3 is 13 amino acids. Germline loops: CDR1 MNHEY, CDR2 SVGAGI. The V gene lost 4 bases and the J gene lost 7 bases, with 11 bases spanning the gap. The CDR3 here is CASSFLGDQPQHF. CDR3 in DNA: TGTGCCAGCAGTTTCCTAGGTGACCAGCCCCAGCATTTT.

The chain joins TRBV6-6 to TRBJ2-7, with D unclear. The CDR3 has 11 residues. V was clipped by 4 bases and J by 4 bases, with 5 bases between them. In germline, CDR1 is MNHNY, CDR2 SVGAGI (reference sequence). CDR3 sequence reads: CASSSIYEQYF. The CDR3 DNA follows: TGTGCCAGCAGTTCCATTTACGAGCAGTACTTC.